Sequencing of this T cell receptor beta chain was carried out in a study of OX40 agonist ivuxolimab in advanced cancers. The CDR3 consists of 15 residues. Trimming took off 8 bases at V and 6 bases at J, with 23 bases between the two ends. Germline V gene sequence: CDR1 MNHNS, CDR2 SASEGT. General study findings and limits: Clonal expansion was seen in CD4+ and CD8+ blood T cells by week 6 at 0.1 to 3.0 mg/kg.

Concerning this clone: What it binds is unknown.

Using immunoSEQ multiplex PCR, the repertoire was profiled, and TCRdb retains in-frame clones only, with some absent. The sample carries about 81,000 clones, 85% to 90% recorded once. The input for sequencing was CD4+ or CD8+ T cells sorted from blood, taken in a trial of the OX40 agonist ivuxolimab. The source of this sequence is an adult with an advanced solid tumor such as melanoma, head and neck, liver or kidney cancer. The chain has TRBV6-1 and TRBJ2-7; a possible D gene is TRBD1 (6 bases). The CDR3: CASSPPWAQGSEQYF. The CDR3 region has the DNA TGTGCCAGCTCCCCGCCTTGGGCACAGGGTAGCGAGCAGTACTTC.